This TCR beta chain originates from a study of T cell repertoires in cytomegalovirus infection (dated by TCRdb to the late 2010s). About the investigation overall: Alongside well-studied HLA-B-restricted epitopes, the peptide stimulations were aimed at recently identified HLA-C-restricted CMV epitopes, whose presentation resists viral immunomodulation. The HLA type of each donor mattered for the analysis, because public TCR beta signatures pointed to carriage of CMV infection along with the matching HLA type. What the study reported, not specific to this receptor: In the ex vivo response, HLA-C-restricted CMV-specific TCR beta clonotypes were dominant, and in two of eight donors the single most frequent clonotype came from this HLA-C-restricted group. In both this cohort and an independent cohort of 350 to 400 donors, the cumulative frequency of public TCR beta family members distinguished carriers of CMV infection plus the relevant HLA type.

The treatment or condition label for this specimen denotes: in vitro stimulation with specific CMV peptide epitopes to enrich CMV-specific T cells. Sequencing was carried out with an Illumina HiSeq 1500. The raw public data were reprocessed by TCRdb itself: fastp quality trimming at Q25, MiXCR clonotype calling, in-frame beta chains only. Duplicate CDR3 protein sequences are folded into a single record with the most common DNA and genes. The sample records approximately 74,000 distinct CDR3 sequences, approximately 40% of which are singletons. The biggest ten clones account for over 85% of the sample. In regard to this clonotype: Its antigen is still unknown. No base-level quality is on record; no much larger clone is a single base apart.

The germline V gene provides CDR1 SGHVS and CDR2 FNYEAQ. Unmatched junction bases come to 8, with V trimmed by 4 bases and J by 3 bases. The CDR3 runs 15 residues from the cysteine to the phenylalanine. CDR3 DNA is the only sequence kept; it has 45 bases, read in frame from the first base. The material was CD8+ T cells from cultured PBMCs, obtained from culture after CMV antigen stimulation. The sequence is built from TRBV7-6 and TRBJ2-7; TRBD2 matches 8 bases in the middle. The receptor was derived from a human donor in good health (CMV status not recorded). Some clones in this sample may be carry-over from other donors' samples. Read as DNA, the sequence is TGTGCCAGCAGCTCCCGGGTAGCGGGGAGCTACGAGCAGTACTTC. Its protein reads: CASSSRVAGSYEQYF.